One T cell receptor beta chain is described in this entry. Its antigen is undetermined. These data come from a study of T cells and Merkel cell carcinoma outcomes. Profiling relied on immunoSEQ multiplex PCR, and the TCRdb table lists in-frame clones only, not all of them. The sample shows 4,000 to 5,000 clones, almost 95% of them seen only once. Study-wide results and limits: Reportedly, T-cell repertoire with density predicts Merkel cell carcinoma outcomes.

The TCR was taken from a human donor with Merkel cell carcinoma. The sample consisted of tumor tissue from Merkel cell carcinoma.

The DNA for the CDR3 is TGTGCCAGCTCACCGGAACAGGGTGGGAGAAACACCATATATTTT. The encoded protein is CASSPEQGGRNTIYF. The V gene is TRBV18, the J gene TRBJ1-3; possibly TRBD1 for D (6 bases). CDR3 length: 15 residues. The V and J ends lost 3 bases and 5 bases respectively, with 14 bases between them. From germline, CDR1 is KGHSH and CDR2 LQKENI.